The text below deals with one TCR beta chain. Those who participated ranged in age from about 18 to 89 years and resided in 24 US areas. These data originate in a study of blood T cell repertoires in COVID-19. The V and J ends lost 1 base and 6 bases respectively, with 15 bases between them. Per the germline V gene, CDR1 is MNHNS and CDR2 is SASEGT. The CDR3 loop spans 15 amino acids. Here immunoSEQ multiplex PCR was the method, and the copy in TCRdb shows in-frame clones only, minus some. This repertoire shows about 250,000 clones, 80% to 90% found once; its top ten account for about 3.1%. The chain combines TRBV6-1 with TRBJ1-2, with D tentatively TRBD1 (6 bases). The TCR sequence derives from a woman between 35 and 50 years old who had been exposed to COVID-19. Specimen: PBMCs or T cells enriched from blood (not recorded which). CDR3 sequence reads: CASSEVGGPGDGYTF. The DNA for the CDR3 is TGTGCCAGCAGTGAAGTAGGGGGACCAGGGGATGGCTACACCTTC.